The entry that follows covers one T cell receptor beta chain sequence. The record originates from a study of blood T cell repertoires in COVID-19. Looking at the study overall: Some COVID-19 samples were acute and others convalescent; all came from the United States, Italy and Spain.

CDR1 is KGHSH and CDR2 is LQKENI in the germline V gene. The CDR3 has 12 residues. Trimming stripped 6 bases from V and 8 bases from J, with 13 bases between. Clones were read by immunoSEQ multiplex PCR, and TCRdb kept only the in-frame ones, dropping some. The sample lists about 21,000 clones; 80% to 90% were seen once. The receptor comes from a human donor in a cohort sampled during active COVID-19. The rearrangement uses TRBV18 and TRBJ1-2, with D maybe TRBD1 (6 bases). The sample was peripheral blood. The CDR3, as DNA: TGTGCCAGCTCGCCCAACAGGGACGGCTACACCTTC. It encodes CASSPNRDGYTF.